The clone carrying this TCR beta chain was detected ten times or more. Its antigen remains unidentified. These data originate in a study of glioma-infiltrating T cells. Study-wide context: Low-grade gliomas were grade II; glioblastomas were grade IV at initial diagnosis.

Germline V gene data show CDR1 as MNHEY and CDR2 as SMNVEV (reference sequence). This CDR3 contains 17 residues. V dropped 5 bases and J dropped 4; count of bases not matched to a gene: 11. The study, taken as a whole, reports: Patients with low tissue-blood divergence carried a signature set of shared blood CDR3 motifs.

Using RNA template, CDR3s of TCR alpha and beta were amplified with iRepertoire arm-PCR. MiXCR, run by TCRdb on the multiplex PCR reads, gives a single entry per CDR3 protein. This table holds about 410,000 distinct CDR3 sequences, more than 35% found once. The chain employs TRBV27 and TRBJ2-1; TRBD2 aligns across 10 bases. The material sequenced was glioma tissue, nonneoplastic brain tissue, or PBMCs (not recorded which). This TCR was recovered from a human donor with low-grade glioma or glioblastoma, undergoing nonglioma brain surgery, or in good health (not recorded which). CDR3 loop: CASSPLTSGPPYNEQFF. CDR3 bases: TGTGCCAGCAGTCCTCTGACTAGCGGGCCCCCTTACAATGAGCAGTTCTTC.